This T cell receptor beta chain was recovered during a study of CD8 T cells in ankylosing spondylitis (dated by TCRdb to about 2017). For the study in its entirety: The study profiled T cell receptor beta repertoires in healthy donors and ankylosing spondylitis patients to find disease-linked TCR variants. The full study cohort comprised about 24 ankylosing spondylitis patients and some 100 healthy donors. Samples of peripheral blood were taken, and for ankylosing spondylitis patients, synovial fluid was collected as well.

Between the V and J ends, shortened by 6 bases and 0 bases respectively, the junction contains 7 bases. The CDR3 numbers 13 residues from cysteine through phenylalanine. Solely the CDR3 DNA is kept, with 39 bases framed from the first base. The germline V gene supplies CDR1 LGHNA and CDR2 YNFKEQ. A note on this clonotype: The antigen this receptor binds is unknown. The sample holds no much larger clone one base away, and base qualities are not on file.

Overall results and qualifications from the work: According to the report, matched synovial fluid samples from ankylosing spondylitis patients were significantly enriched for the disease-linked clones. A TCR beta motif made up of roughly eight highly homologous amino acid variants appeared to be characteristic of blood from ankylosing spondylitis patients. The disease-linked clones had a CD8+ phenotype and were found at relatively low frequencies in peripheral blood. Some TCR beta motif variants had previously been reported in synovial fluid and blood of reactive arthritis patients, which suggested common disease-initiation mechanisms.

The reads were generated on an Illumina HiSeq 2500. Quantitative 5'-RACE with molecular barcodes was used to prepare TCR beta libraries. Per the authors' processing: A new computational method based on a probabilistic model of VDJ rearrangement was used to identify disease-linked TCR variants. The public reads were reprocessed in TCRdb via fastp at Q25 and MiXCR, keeping in-frame beta chains. CDR3 protein duplicates are merged, each entry listing the most common genes and DNA. TCRdb's processing, not the authors' own work, is the source of the V and J calls. The sample includes about 460,000 distinct CDR3 sequences, with roughly 5% observed a single time. The biggest ten clones account for under 4.5% of the sample.

The sample comprised blood, either unsorted or a sorted T cell fraction (not recorded which). The sequence joins TRBV4-2 to TRBJ2-3; the D gene identity is not certain. This TCR was sampled from a male donor with ankylosing spondylitis. The bases are TGTGCCAGCAGGGGGTATAGCACAGATACGCAGTATTTT. It is translated as CASRGYSTDTQYF.